Below are 18 T cell receptor beta chains sequenced from a single sample in a study of cytomegalovirus exposure and HLA in healthy donors (dated by TCRdb to the late 2010s). The method behind the library was the immunoSEQ multiplex PCR assay. Held by TCRdb, this immuneACCESS table contains in-frame sequences only and omits some clones. Under half of the omission traces to an unresolved V gene where checked; the cause of the rest is unknown. This sample gives 120,000 or so clones in total; about 83% of them show up just once. The ten top clones hold 4.9% of the sample. The sample was PBMCs. These receptors originate from a man aged 18-30 years in good health and CMV-seronegative.

This chain uses TRBV5-6 with TRBJ2-1; TRBD1 matches 8 bases. Germline-derived CDR1 and CDR2 are SGHDT and YYEEEE. Trimming at V came to 1 base and at J to 6 bases, leaving 9 bases not matched to a gene. CDR3 size: 16 residues. CDR3 region: CASSLRDRHLANEQFF. The CDR3 bases are TGTGCCAGCAGCTTGCGGGACAGGCACCTTGCCAATGAGCAGTTCTTC.

The chain recombines TRBV4-2 with TRBJ2-1; 11 bases align to TRBD2. J lost 7 bases, V lost 4 bases, and 6 bases had no gene match. The germline CDR1 and CDR2 sequences are LGHNA and YNFKEQ. The CDR3 is 15 residues long. The CDR3 DNA sequence: TGTGCCAGCAGCCCTTTAGCGGGAGGGGGTAATGAGCAGTTCTTC. Amino acid sequence: CASSPLAGGGNEQFF.

This rearrangement joins TRBV6-5 to TRBJ2-7; tentatively, D is TRBD1 (5 bases). Germline CDR1 and CDR2: MNHEY and SVGAGI. The V and J ends lost 5 bases and 3 bases respectively, with 14 bases between them. The CDR3 contains 14 residues. The CDR3 DNA reads TGTGCCAGCAGTCCTTCGACAGCCTTCTACGAGCAGTACTTC. Translating gives CASSPSTAFYEQYF.

J is TRBJ2-7 and V is TRBV4-2; D gene uncertain. The CDR3 covers 16 residues. Trimming took off 5 bases at V and 0 bases at J, with 17 bases between the two ends. In germline, CDR1 is LGHNA, CDR2 YNFKEQ. The CDR3 sequence is CASSDFEPRSSYEQYF. The CDR3 bases are TGTGCCAGCAGCGATTTTGAACCCCGGAGCTCCTACGAGCAGTACTTC.

This clone came up once. The rearrangement links TRBV5-6 to TRBJ2-2; 9 bases map to TRBD2. Germline V lookup: CDR1 SGHDT, CDR2 YYEEEE. The length of the CDR3 is 18 residues. Unmatched junction bases numbered 15, after V lost 0 bases and J lost 9 bases. As DNA, the CDR3 is TGTGCCAGCAGCTTGGAGTCTAGCGGGGACCCTTTTGTCAGGGAGCTGTTTTTT. Protein: CASSLESSGDPFVRELFF.

The rearrangement links TRBV6-1 to TRBJ1-1; D is unclear. CDR1 MNHNS and CDR2 SASEGT come from the germline V gene. V was cut by 4 bases and J by 0 bases, with 12 bases left in between. This CDR3 has 15 residues. CDR3 residues: CASSGSHFMNTEAFF. The CDR3 coding sequence is TGTGCCAGCAGTGGGAGCCACTTTATGAACACTGAAGCTTTCTTT.

The J gene is TRBJ2-3, the V gene TRBV5-1; 14 bases are a match to TRBD2. Germline lookup yields CDR1 SGHRS and CDR2 YFSETQ. J lost 5 bases, V lost 1 base, and 6 bases had no gene match. The CDR3 contains 17 residues. The CDR3 DNA reads as TGCGCCAGCAGCTTGCGAGGACTAGCGGGAGGTCGAGATACGCAGTATTTT. Translating it yields CASSLRGLAGGRDTQYF.

A single count supports this clone. J is TRBJ2-1 and V is TRBV5-4; D is possibly TRBD2 (6 bases). CDR1 is SGHNT and CDR2 is YYREEE in the germline V gene (reference sequence). The CDR3 spans 16 residues. V was shortened by 4 bases and J by 0 bases, with 14 bases between the two germline ends. CDR3 loop: CASSPRTTHSYNEQFF. The CDR3 DNA is TGTGCCAGCAGCCCCCGGACTACCCACTCCTACAATGAGCAGTTCTTC.

The J gene is TRBJ2-7, the V gene TRBV19; 7 nucleotides match TRBD1. Germline V lookup: CDR1 LNHDA, CDR2 SQIVND (reference sequence). The CDR3 has 15 amino acids. V shed 6 bases and J 6 bases; nucleotides not matched to a gene: 14. The CDR3: CASRMTGSRIGEQYF. Written as DNA, the CDR3 is TGTGCCAGTAGGATGACAGGGAGCCGTATTGGCGAGCAGTACTTC. The complete variable domain, with remaining parts taken from reference TRBV19 and TRBJ2-7, reads DGGITQSPKYLFRKEGQNVTLSCEQNLNHDAMYWYRQDPGQGLRLIYYSQIVNDFQKGDIAEGYSVSREKKESFPLTVTSAQKNPTAFYLCASRMTGSRIGEQYFGPGTRLTVT.

In its sample, this clone was seen a few times. The V call is TRBV2, the J call TRBJ2-7, with TRBD1 as a possible D gene (5 bases). V lost 8 bases and J lost 6, with 8 bases in between. Germline values: CDR1 SNHLY, CDR2 FYNNEI. This CDR3 has 10 amino acids. CDR3 in amino acids: CASGAAEQYF. The DNA of the CDR3 is TGTGCCAGCGGGGCAGCCGAGCAGTACTTC.

CDR3 residues: CASSLAVRDRDYNEQFF. The CDR3 DNA reads TGCGCCAGCAGCTTGGCAGTCCGGGACAGGGATTACAATGAGCAGTTCTTC. The chain has TRBV5-1 and TRBJ2-1; 9 bases align to TRBD1. V dropped 0 bases and J dropped 4; count of bases not matched to a gene: 8. Germline values: CDR1 SGHRS, CDR2 YFSETQ. The CDR3 is 17 residues long.

V and J are TRBV6-5 and TRBJ1-2; D unresolved. Per germline, CDR1 MNHEY and CDR2 SVGAGI. V dropped 5 bases and J dropped 10 bases, with 11 bases sitting between them. The CDR3 consists of 11 residues. CDR3 sequence: CASSEVEDYTF. Written as DNA, the CDR3 is TGTGCCAGCAGTGAAGTGGAGGACTACACCTTC.

J is TRBJ2-2 and V is TRBV6-5; D uncertain. CDR3 length: 13 amino acids. Trimming removed 6 bases from V and 4 bases from J, with 9 bases in between. Looked up from germline, CDR1 is MNHEY and CDR2 is SVGAGI. CDR3 DNA: TGTGCCAGCAGACCGGGTTTCACCGGGGAGCTGTTTTTT. Translation: CASRPGFTGELFF.

The chain carries TRBV29-1 and TRBJ1-1, with D uncertain. The CDR3 consists of 14 residues. Germline CDR1 reads SQVTM; CDR2 reads ANQGSEA. V was shortened by 6 bases and J by 3 bases, with 17 bases between the two germline ends. The CDR3 spells CSVRARHEHTEAFF. The CDR3 DNA reads TGCAGCGTGCGGGCTAGACACGAACACACTGAAGCTTTCTTT.

This chain joins TRBV6-1 and TRBJ2-5; D might be TRBD2 (7 bases). Germline assignment: CDR1 MNHNS and CDR2 SASEGT. This CDR3 has 14 amino acids. V dropped 0 bases and J dropped 4 bases, with 9 bases sitting between them. The CDR3 is CASSEAGGPETQYF. CDR3 coding DNA: TGTGCCAGCAGTGAAGCGGGGGGGCCAGAGACCCAGTACTTC.

The chain couples TRBV5-6 to TRBJ2-3; 10 bases line up with TRBD1. Germline lookup yields CDR1 SGHDT and CDR2 YYEEEE. CDR3 length equals 15 residues. V trimming: 0 bases; J trimming: 4 bases; junction bases outside the gene matches: 2. The CDR3 is CASSLGQGASDTQYF. The CDR3 nucleotides are TGTGCCAGCAGCTTGGGACAGGGGGCATCAGATACGCAGTATTTT.

The sample holds a few counts of this clone. The chain employs TRBV6-4 and TRBJ2-2; no clear D. The CDR3 spans 13 residues. CDR1 and CDR2 from the germline V gene are MRHNA and SNTAGT. The V and J ends lost 3 bases and 2 bases respectively, with 4 bases between them. The CDR3 loop is CASSESNTGELFF. CDR3 DNA: TGTGCCAGCAGTGAGAGTAACACCGGGGAGCTGTTTTTT.

The genes are TRBV27 and TRBJ2-7; D is perhaps TRBD1 (6 bases). V shed 8 bases and J shed 0 bases, with 11 bases lying between them. Germline V gives CDR1 MNHEY, CDR2 SMNVEV (reference sequence). CDR3 size: 13 residues. The CDR3 loop reads CASRDIPSYEQYF. Here the CDR3 DNA reads TGTGCCAGCCGGGACATACCCTCCTACGAGCAGTACTTC.